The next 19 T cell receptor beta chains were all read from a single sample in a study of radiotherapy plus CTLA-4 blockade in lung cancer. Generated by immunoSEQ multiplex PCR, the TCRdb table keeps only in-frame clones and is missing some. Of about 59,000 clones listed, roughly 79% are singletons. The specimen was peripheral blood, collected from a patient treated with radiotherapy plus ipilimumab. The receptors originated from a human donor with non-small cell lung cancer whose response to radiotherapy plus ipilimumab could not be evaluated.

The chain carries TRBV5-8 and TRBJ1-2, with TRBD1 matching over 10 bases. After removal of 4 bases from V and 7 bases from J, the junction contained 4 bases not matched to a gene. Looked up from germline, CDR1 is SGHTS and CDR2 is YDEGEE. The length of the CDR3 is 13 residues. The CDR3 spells CASSGGQGGGYTF. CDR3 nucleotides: TGTGCCAGCAGCGGCGGACAGGGGGGTGGCTACACCTTC.

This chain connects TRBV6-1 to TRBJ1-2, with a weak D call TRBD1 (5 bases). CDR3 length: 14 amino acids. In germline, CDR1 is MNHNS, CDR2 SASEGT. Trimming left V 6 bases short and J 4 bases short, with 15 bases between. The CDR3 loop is CASSQWGGAYGYTF. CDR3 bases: TGTGCCAGCAGCCAATGGGGCGGGGCCTATGGCTACACCTTC.

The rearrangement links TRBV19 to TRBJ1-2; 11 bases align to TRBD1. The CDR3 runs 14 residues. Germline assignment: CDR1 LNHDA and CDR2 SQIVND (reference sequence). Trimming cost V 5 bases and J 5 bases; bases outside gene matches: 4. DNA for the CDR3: TGTGCCAGTAGTCCGCGGGACAGGGGGTATGGCTACACCTTC. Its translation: CASSPRDRGYGYTF.

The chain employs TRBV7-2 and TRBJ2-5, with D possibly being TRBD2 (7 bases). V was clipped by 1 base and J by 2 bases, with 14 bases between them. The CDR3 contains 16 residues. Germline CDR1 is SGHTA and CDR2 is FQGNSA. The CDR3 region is CASSLGGGLGQETQYF. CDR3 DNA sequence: TGTGCCAGCAGCTTAGGGGGGGGCTTGGGGCAAGAGACCCAGTACTTC.

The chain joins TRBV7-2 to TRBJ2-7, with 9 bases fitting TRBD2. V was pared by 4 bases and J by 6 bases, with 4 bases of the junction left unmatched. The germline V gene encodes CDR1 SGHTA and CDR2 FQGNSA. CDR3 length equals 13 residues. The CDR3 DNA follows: TGTGCCAGCAGCTCCGGGACTAGCAGCGAGCAGTACTTC. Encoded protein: CASSSGTSSEQYF.

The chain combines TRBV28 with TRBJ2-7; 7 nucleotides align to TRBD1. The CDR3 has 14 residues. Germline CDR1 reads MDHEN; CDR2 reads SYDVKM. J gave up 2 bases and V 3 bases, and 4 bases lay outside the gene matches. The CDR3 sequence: CASSFGDRAYEQYF. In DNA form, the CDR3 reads TGTGCCAGCAGTTTCGGAGACAGGGCCTACGAGCAGTACTTC.

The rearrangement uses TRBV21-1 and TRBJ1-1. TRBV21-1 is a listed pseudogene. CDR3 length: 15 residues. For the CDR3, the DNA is TGTGCCAGCAGCGCGGGGGATGGAGGGAACACTGAAGCTTTCTTT. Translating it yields CASSAGDGGNTEAFF.

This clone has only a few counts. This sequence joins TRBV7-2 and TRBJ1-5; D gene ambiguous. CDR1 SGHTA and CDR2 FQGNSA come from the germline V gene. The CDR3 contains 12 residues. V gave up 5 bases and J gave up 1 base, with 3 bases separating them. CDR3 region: CASSLSNQPQHF. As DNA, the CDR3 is TGTGCCAGCAGCCTAAGCAATCAGCCCCAGCATTTT.

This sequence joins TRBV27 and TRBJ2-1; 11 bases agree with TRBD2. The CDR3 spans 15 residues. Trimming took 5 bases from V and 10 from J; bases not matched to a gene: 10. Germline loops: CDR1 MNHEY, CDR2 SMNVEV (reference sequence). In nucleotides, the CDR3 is TGTGCCAGCAGTAAACCGGGACTAGCGGTAAACGAGCAGTTCTTC. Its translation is CASSKPGLAVNEQFF.

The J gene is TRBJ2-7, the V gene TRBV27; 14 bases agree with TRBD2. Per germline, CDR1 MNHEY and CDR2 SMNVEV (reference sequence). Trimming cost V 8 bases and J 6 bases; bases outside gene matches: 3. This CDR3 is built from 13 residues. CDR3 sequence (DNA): TGTGCCAGCCGACTAGCGGGGGGGCGCGAGCAGTACTTC. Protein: CASRLAGGREQYF.

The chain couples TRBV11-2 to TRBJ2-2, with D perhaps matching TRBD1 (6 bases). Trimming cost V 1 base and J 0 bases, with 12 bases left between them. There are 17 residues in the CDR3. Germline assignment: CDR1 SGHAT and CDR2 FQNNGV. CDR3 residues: CASSLGGWDTNTGELFF. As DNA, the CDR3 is TGTGCCAGCAGCTTAGGAGGCTGGGACACGAACACCGGGGAGCTGTTTTTT.

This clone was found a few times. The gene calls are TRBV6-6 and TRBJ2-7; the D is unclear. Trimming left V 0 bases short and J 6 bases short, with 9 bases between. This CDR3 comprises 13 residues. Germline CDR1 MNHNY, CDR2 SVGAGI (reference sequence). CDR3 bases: TGTGCCAGCAGTTACTCTATGATGAGCGAGCAGTACTTC. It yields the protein CASSYSMMSEQYF.

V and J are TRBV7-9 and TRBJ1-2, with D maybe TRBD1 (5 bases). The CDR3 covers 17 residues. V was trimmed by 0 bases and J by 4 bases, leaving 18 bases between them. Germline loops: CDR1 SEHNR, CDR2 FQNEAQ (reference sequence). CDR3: CASSLAGVARAAYGYTF. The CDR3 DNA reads TGTGCCAGCAGCTTAGCAGGGGTGGCACGGGCGGCCTATGGCTACACCTTC.

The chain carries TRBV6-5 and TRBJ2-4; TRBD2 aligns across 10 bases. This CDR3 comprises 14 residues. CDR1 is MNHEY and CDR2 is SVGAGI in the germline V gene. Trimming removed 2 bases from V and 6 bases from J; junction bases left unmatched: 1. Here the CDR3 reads CASSYGLAVNIQYF. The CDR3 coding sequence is TGTGCCAGCAGTTACGGACTAGCGGTAAACATTCAGTACTTC.

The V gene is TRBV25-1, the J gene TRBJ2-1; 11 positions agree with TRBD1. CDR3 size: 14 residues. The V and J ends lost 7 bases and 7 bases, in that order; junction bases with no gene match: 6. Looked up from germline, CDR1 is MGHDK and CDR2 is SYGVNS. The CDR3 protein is CASIGTGGLNEQFF. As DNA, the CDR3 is TGTGCCAGCATAGGGACAGGGGGTCTGAATGAGCAGTTCTTC. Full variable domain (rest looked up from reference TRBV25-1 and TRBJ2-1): EADIYQTPRYLVIGTGKKITLECSQTMGHDKMYWYQQDPGMELHLIHYSYGVNSTEKGDLSSESTVSRIRTEHFPLTLESARPSHTSQYLCASIGTGGLNEQFFGPGTRLTVL.

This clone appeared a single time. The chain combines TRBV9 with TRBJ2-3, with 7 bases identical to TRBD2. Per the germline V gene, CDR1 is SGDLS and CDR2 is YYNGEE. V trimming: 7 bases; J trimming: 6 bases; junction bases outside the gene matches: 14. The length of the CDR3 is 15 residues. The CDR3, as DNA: TGTGCCAGCTCCCTCCTGGGGAGGGGTCATGATACGCAGTATTTT. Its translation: CASSLLGRGHDTQYF.

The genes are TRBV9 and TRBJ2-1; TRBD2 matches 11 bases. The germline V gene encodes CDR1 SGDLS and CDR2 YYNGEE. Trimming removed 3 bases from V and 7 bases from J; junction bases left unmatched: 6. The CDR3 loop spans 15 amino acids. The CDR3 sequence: CASSAGLAGYNEQFF. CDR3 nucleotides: TGTGCCAGCAGCGCCGGACTAGCGGGCTATAATGAGCAGTTCTTC.

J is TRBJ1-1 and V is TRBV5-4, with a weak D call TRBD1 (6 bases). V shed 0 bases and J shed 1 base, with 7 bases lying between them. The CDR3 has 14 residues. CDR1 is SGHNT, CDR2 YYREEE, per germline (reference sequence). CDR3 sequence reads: CASSLDRENTEAFF. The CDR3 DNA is TGTGCCAGCAGCTTGGACAGGGAGAACACTGAAGCTTTCTTT. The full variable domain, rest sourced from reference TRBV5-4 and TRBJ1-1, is ETGVTQSPTHLIKTRGQQVTLRCSSQSGHNTVSWYQQALGQGPQFIFQYYREEENGRGNFPPRFSGLQFPNYSSELNVNALELDDSALYLCASSLDRENTEAFFGQGTRLTVV.

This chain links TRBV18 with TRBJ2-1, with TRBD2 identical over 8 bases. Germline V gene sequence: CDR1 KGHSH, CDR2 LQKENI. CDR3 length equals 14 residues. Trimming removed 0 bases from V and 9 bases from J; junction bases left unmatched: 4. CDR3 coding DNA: TGTGCCAGCTCACCACCAGCGGGAGAAGGTGAGCAGTTCTTC. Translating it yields CASSPPAGEGEQFF.